This T cell receptor (beta chain) was profiled in a study of response to subunit inactivated influenza vaccine. This CDR3 has 18 residues. TCRdb re-analysed the RT-PCR reads in MiXCR, keeping a single row per CDR3 protein. The table lists 250,000 to 350,000 distinct CDR3 sequences, roughly 22% of them singletons, with 10% in the top ten. The table lists this clonotype with many counts. Material: PBMCs from blood, obtained around 22 months after vaccination. This receptor was identified in a man between 50 and 69 years old who received an inactivated influenza vaccine. The V and J genes are TRBV21-1 and TRBJ1-5; the D call of TRBD1 is as the table states it, not checked on the DNA. TRBV21-1 represents a pseudogene. The CDR3 nucleotides are TGTGCCACCGCGGCGTGGGACAGGGGGGACCATAGCAATCAGCCCCAGCATTTT. Encoded protein: CATAAWDRGDHSNQPQHF.